The 26 T cell receptor beta chains reported below all come from one sample, sequenced in a study of blood T cell repertoires in COVID-19. The data were produced by immunoSEQ multiplex PCR, yet TCRdb's version contains in-frame clones alone and is incomplete. Of hundreds of thousands of clones detected, 89% appear once; the ten largest clones hold approximately 4.7%. Sequencing was done on a sample of PBMCs or T cells enriched from blood (not recorded which). These receptors all stem from a man between 60 and 75 years old who had recovered from COVID-19.

V and J are TRBV7-3 and TRBJ2-3; no clear D. Per germline, CDR1 SGHTA and CDR2 FQGTGA. This CDR3 has 16 amino acids. Trimming took 5 bases from V and 6 from J, leaving 21 bases between them. In DNA form, the CDR3 reads TGTGCCAGCAGCCAATATCCCACTAACCCCCCGGATACGCAGTATTTT. The encoded protein is CASSQYPTNPPDTQYF. The full variable domain, its missing parts supplied by reference TRBV7-3 and TRBJ2-3, is GAGVSQTPSNKVTEKGKYVELRCDPISGHTALYWYRQSLGQGPEFLIYFQGTGAADDSGLPNDRFFAVRPEGSVSTLKIQRTERGDSAVYLCASSQYPTNPPDTQYFGPGTRLTVL.

The rearrangement joins TRBV18 to TRBJ1-5; TRBD1 aligns across 9 bases. Germline V lookup: CDR1 KGHSH, CDR2 LQKENI. J lost 2 bases, V lost 1 base, and 3 bases had no gene match. CDR3 size: 16 residues. CDR3 nucleotides: TGTGCCAGCTCACCACAGGACAGGGGAGGCAATCAGCCCCAGCATTTT. Translated: CASSPQDRGGNQPQHF.

The rearrangement joins TRBV4-1 to TRBJ2-3, with D possibly TRBD2 on 6 matching bases. The CDR3 sequence is 16 residues long. Trimming removed 3 bases from V and 6 bases from J, with 19 bases in between. Germline loops: CDR1 MGHRA, CDR2 YSYEKL. CDR3 sequence reads: CASSQAFSGGRDTQYF. The CDR3 nucleotides are TGCGCCAGCAGCCAGGCATTCTCCGGGGGTCGGGATACGCAGTATTTT.

The DNA of the CDR3 is TGTGCCAGCAGCGTAGGAGGCGTTAACTATGGCTACACCTTC. Translated: CASSVGGVNYGYTF. The genes are TRBV9 and TRBJ1-2; no definite D call. CDR3 size: 14 residues. Looked up from germline, CDR1 is SGDLS and CDR2 is YYNGEE. V was cut by 0 bases and J by 1 base, with 7 bases left in between. The full variable domain, completed using reference TRBV9 and TRBJ1-2, is DSGVTQTPKHLITATGQRVTLRCSPRSGDLSVYWYQQSLDQGLQFLIQYYNGEERAKGNILERFSAQQFPDLHSELNLSSLELGDSALYFCASSVGGVNYGYTFGSGTRLTVV.

Only one count was recorded for this clone. V and J are TRBV27 and TRBJ1-1, with D unresolved. The CDR3 totals 16 residues. Germline values: CDR1 MNHEY, CDR2 SMNVEV (reference sequence). With 6 bases removed from V and 0 bases from J, the gap between germline ends came to 17 bases. CDR3 in DNA: TGTGCCAGCAGCCGTCGTTTAGGAGGGTTGAACACTGAAGCTTTCTTT. This codes for CASSRRLGGLNTEAFF.

The chain employs TRBV5-1 and TRBJ2-2; D gene uncertain. Trimming pared 6 bases from V and 0 bases from J, leaving 9 bases between. CDR3 length: 14 amino acids. Germline V gene data show CDR1 as SGHRS and CDR2 as YFSETQ. CDR3 loop: CASTGQANTGELFF. The CDR3 DNA sequence: TGCGCCAGCACTGGGCAGGCGAACACCGGGGAGCTGTTTTTT.

This clone was seen a handful of times. The chain uses TRBV10-1 and TRBJ1-1, with D perhaps matching TRBD1 (6 bases). The CDR3 contains 15 residues. Germline V gene data show CDR1 as WNHNN and CDR2 as SYGVQD (reference sequence). Trimming took 1 base from V and 1 from J, leaving 10 bases between them. The CDR3 bases are TGCGCCAGCAGTGAGTGGGACACCCCGAACACTGAAGCTTTCTTT. Translation gives CASSEWDTPNTEAFF.

This clone has only a few counts. V is TRBV7-8 and J is TRBJ1-2; D unclear. The CDR3 is made up of 15 amino acids. CDR1 is SGHVS, CDR2 FQNEAQ, per germline. V was shortened by 2 bases and J by 4 bases, with 14 bases between the two germline ends. CDR3 in DNA: TGTGCCAGCAGCTTATACGGGGATTTGGCCTATGGCTACACCTTC. It yields the protein CASSLYGDLAYGYTF.

V is TRBV6-1 and J is TRBJ2-3; D is uncertain. V was shortened by 3 bases and J by 0 bases, with 4 bases between the two germline ends. Germline-derived CDR1 and CDR2 are MNHNS and SASEGT. The CDR3 consists of 13 residues. For the CDR3, the DNA is TGTGCCAGCAGTGACATTAGCACAGATACGCAGTATTTT. Translated: CASSDISTDTQYF.

The gene calls are TRBV14 and TRBJ1-1; D is uncertain. CDR1 and CDR2 (germline): SGHDN, FVKESK. V dropped 0 bases and J dropped 4 bases, with 9 bases sitting between them. CDR3 length equals 14 residues. This CDR3 is CASSQERRSTEAFF. In DNA form, the CDR3 reads TGTGCCAGCAGCCAAGAGAGGAGGAGCACTGAAGCTTTCTTT.

The chain carries TRBV3-1 (or the pseudogene TRBV3-2) and TRBJ1-1; 8 bases align to TRBD1. The CDR3 is made up of 14 amino acids. CDR1 and CDR2 from the germline V gene are LGHDT and YNNKEL (reference sequence). Germline trimming cut 1 base from V and 4 bases from J; bases unmatched to any gene: 2. The CDR3 DNA reads as TGTGCCAGCAGCCAAGGGACAGGGCGCACTGAAGCTTTCTTT. Amino acids: CASSQGTGRTEAFF.

The V and J genes are TRBV20-1 and TRBJ2-7, with D possibly TRBD2 on 6 matching bases. Germline V gene lookup returns CDR1 DFQATT and CDR2 SNEGSKA (reference sequence). This CDR3 has 11 residues. V lost 6 bases, J lost 7 bases, and 13 bases lay in between. CDR3 region: CSASRGWEQYF. CDR3 sequence (DNA): TGCAGTGCCTCCCGGGGGTGGGAGCAGTACTTC.

This rearrangement joins TRBV6-1 to TRBJ1-2; TRBD1 might be the D (6 bases). The germline V and J ends were trimmed by 2 bases and 2 bases, with 12 bases remaining between them. The V gene's germline CDR1 is MNHNS and CDR2 SASEGT. CDR3 length equals 15 residues. The CDR3 region has the DNA TGTGCCAGCAGTGAACACCCCCAGGGGAACTATGGCTACACCTTC. Protein product: CASSEHPQGNYGYTF.

The rearrangement uses TRBV6-5 and TRBJ2-3, with 8 bases identical to TRBD2. Germline CDR1 MNHEY, CDR2 SVGAGI. V lost 0 bases to trimming and J lost 4 bases; unmatched junction nucleotides: 6. This CDR3 contains 16 residues. The CDR3 spells CASSYSWGLGADTQYF. CDR3 in DNA: TGTGCCAGCAGTTACTCGTGGGGACTAGGTGCAGATACGCAGTATTTT.

J is TRBJ2-1 and V is TRBV6-6; D is possibly TRBD2 (7 bases). The CDR3 consists of 14 residues. CDR1 and CDR2 from the germline V gene are MNHNY and SVGAGI (reference sequence). The V gene lost 6 bases and the J gene lost 9 bases, with 18 bases spanning the gap. The chain's CDR3 is CASSLQGGGGEQFF. For the CDR3, the DNA is TGTGCCAGCAGCCTTCAAGGGGGGGGAGGTGAGCAGTTCTTC.

This clone was seen more than once but under ten times. The rearrangement uses TRBV3-1 (or the pseudogene TRBV3-2) and TRBJ1-6; 8 bases map to TRBD1. The V and J ends lost 4 bases and 7 bases, in that order; junction bases with no gene match: 6. Germline CDR1 LGHDT, CDR2 YNNKEL (reference sequence). The CDR3 is 15 amino acids. In DNA form, the CDR3 reads TGTGCCAGCAGCCTCCGGGACAGGAGAAATTCACCCCTCCACTTT. Encoded protein: CASSLRDRRNSPLHF.

The rearrangement uses TRBV19 and TRBJ1-5; 8 bases align to TRBD1. This CDR3 has 14 amino acids. Trimming took 5 bases from V and 9 from J; bases not matched to a gene: 9. Germline V gives CDR1 LNHDA, CDR2 SQIVND (reference sequence). CDR3 protein: CASSQTGASGPQHF. CDR3 nucleotides: TGTGCCAGTAGTCAGACAGGGGCGTCGGGGCCCCAGCATTTT.

The chain recombines TRBV5-5 with TRBJ2-2; 12 nucleotides agree with TRBD2. The V gene end was trimmed by 4 bases and the J gene end by 4 bases; junction bases not matched to a gene: 8. The CDR3 covers 17 residues. CDR1 is SGHKS and CDR2 is YYEKEE in the germline V gene (reference sequence). For the CDR3, the DNA is TGTGCCAGCAGCCTTGGCGCTAGCGGGAGGGGCACCGGGGAGCTGTTTTTT. Translated: CASSLGASGRGTGELFF. Based on the CDR3 plus reference TRBV5-5 and TRBJ2-2, the full variable domain is DAGVTQSPTHLIKTRGQQVTLRCSPISGHKSVSWYQQVLGQGPQFIFQYYEKEERGRGNFPDRFSARQFPNYSSELNVNALLLGDSALYLCASSLGASGRGTGELFFGEGSRLTVL.

The chain joins TRBV28 to TRBJ2-7; 9 bases agree with TRBD1. This CDR3 is 15 amino acids long. Trimming removed 4 bases from V and 6 bases from J; junction bases left unmatched: 10. Germline-derived CDR1 and CDR2 are MDHEN and SYDVKM. The CDR3 DNA sequence: TGTGCCAGCAGTTGGGGGACAGGGAAGATAGCCGAGCAGTACTTC. Translating it yields CASSWGTGKIAEQYF.

The V and J genes are TRBV29-1 and TRBJ2-5; 14 nucleotides match TRBD2. Trimming took 6 bases from V and 2 from J; bases not matched to a gene: 2. Germline assignment: CDR1 SQVTM and CDR2 ANQGSEA. The CDR3 length is 14 residues. CDR3 sequence: CSVRTSGRQETQYF. The CDR3 DNA sequence: TGCAGCGTACGGACTAGCGGGAGGCAAGAGACCCAGTACTTC. The full variable domain, completed using reference TRBV29-1 and TRBJ2-5, is SAVISQKPSRDICQRGTSLTIQCQVDSQVTMMFWYRQQPGQSLTLIATANQGSEATYESGFVIDKFPISRPNLTFSTLTVSNMSPEDSSIYLCSVRTSGRQETQYFGPGTRLLVL.

The chain joins TRBV5-1 to TRBJ2-7, with D unclear. This CDR3 comprises 15 residues. Trimming left V 0 bases short and J 5 bases short, with 15 bases between. In germline, CDR1 is SGHRS, CDR2 YFSETQ. The CDR3 loop is CASSLVLSVSHEQYF. The CDR3 DNA follows: TGCGCCAGCAGCTTGGTTCTGAGTGTATCTCACGAGCAGTACTTC.

The genes are TRBV5-6 and TRBJ2-3; tentatively, D is TRBD2 (6 bases). This CDR3 contains 19 residues. Trimming left V 0 bases short and J 0 bases short, with 20 bases between. In germline, CDR1 is SGHDT, CDR2 YYEEEE. CDR3 nucleotides: TGTGCCAGCAGCTTGGTGGGCGGGGCCCTTACCACTAGCACAGATACGCAGTATTTT. It encodes CASSLVGGALTTSTDTQYF.

The chain employs TRBV5-1 and TRBJ2-5; 9 nucleotides match TRBD2. Germline V gene data show CDR1 as SGHRS and CDR2 as YFSETQ. J gave up 0 bases and V 0 bases, and 6 bases lay outside the gene matches. The CDR3 covers 17 residues. This CDR3 is CASSLEVRGGYQETQYF. In DNA form, the CDR3 reads TGCGCCAGCAGCTTGGAGGTGCGGGGGGGATACCAAGAGACCCAGTACTTC.

V is TRBV19 and J is TRBJ2-3, with D possibly matching TRBD2 (6 bases). The CDR3 loop spans 15 amino acids. Between the trimmed V and J ends, which lost 1 base and 5 bases, there was a span of 13 bases. CDR1 and CDR2 from the germline V gene are LNHDA and SQIVND (reference sequence). The CDR3 sequence: CASSIVGGPVDTQYF. The CDR3 DNA follows: TGTGCCAGTAGTATAGTCGGGGGACCGGTAGATACGCAGTATTTT.

V usage is TRBV6-2 or TRBV6-3 and J usage is TRBJ2-7, with 10 bases identical to TRBD2. Germline assignment: CDR1 MNHEY and CDR2 SVGEGT. V lost 6 bases, J lost 5 bases, and 7 bases stayed unmatched. The CDR3 has 14 amino acids. CDR3 sequence reads: CASSPGTSVHEQYF. The CDR3 nucleotides are TGTGCCAGCAGCCCCGGGACTAGCGTCCACGAGCAGTACTTC.

The chain combines TRBV6-5 with TRBJ1-4, with D uncertain. The germline V and J ends were trimmed by 1 base and 8 bases, with 11 bases remaining between them. Looked up from germline, CDR1 is MNHEY and CDR2 is SVGAGI. The CDR3 has 14 amino acids. DNA of the CDR3: TGTGCCAGCAGTTACTTTAACAGCGGGGAAAAACTGTTTTTT. It is translated as CASSYFNSGEKLFF.